The TCR beta chain described here comes from a study of T-cell memory formation after mild COVID-19 listed by TCRdb under 2021. In the study overall: TCR sequence clusters from the two donors were found to be largely donor specific. Longitudinal TCRalpha and TCRbeta repertoire sequencing tracked T-cell clones expanding and contracting after mild COVID-19 in two donors. The cohort comprised two young, previously healthy adult volunteers, one female and one male. Study-wide findings and limitations: Contracting CD4+ clones turned up mainly in the CM and EM memory subsets, whereas EMRA was where CD8+ clones were enriched. Some responding clones were detected in pre-infection memory, suggesting pre-existing cross-reactive memory T cells joined the SARS-CoV-2 response. The study covered only a couple of mild cases, and larger cohorts including severe cases with pre-infection samples were considered necessary. SARS-CoV-2 specificity was not confirmed for the second-wave clones peaking on day 37. Clones contracting from day 15 to 85 had balanced CD4/CD8 phenotypes, while a second wave expanding from day 15 to 37 was biased towards CD4+.

This clonotype was counted a few times. Its antigen is unknown. No base qualities exist here, and no much larger clone lies one base off it. Sequenced using an Illumina NovaSeq 6000. Using 5'RACE with constant-segment primers, TCRalpha and TCRbeta cDNA libraries were constructed, with sample barcodes and unique molecular identifiers added in the process. Trizol reagent was used to extract RNA from every sample. Library amplification was performed in two PCR steps, and a second sample barcode and Illumina TruSeq adapters were introduced in the second step. The libraries were sequenced on an Illumina NovaSeq using 2 x 150 bp paired-end reads. Per the original workflow: With migec v1.2.7, reads were demultiplexed and then collapsed into UMI-guided consensus sequences. Using mixcr v2.1.11, UMI consensuses were aligned to TRA and TRB V and J templates and then assembled into clonotypes. A clonotype was counted as expanded or contracted only if both edgeR and NoisET called the change significant, with noise models trained on biological replicates. For edgeR calls, a false discovery rate-adjusted p below 0.01 and a log2 fold-change threshold of 1 were applied. PCA with hierarchical clustering of max-normalized trajectories of the 1000 most abundant clonotypes was used as exploratory dynamics analysis. Each responding clone was given a CD4 or CD8 phenotype based on the CD4+ and CD8+ repertoires, which had been sequenced separately. TCRdb redid the processing of the public reads, applying fastp at Q25 and MiXCR, and retained in-frame beta chains. Each CDR3 protein gets just one entry, which takes the most common genes and DNA from the rows behind it. These V and J calls originate from TCRdb's pipeline instead of the authors' own analysis. This sample has 120,000 to 150,000 distinct CDR3 sequences in its table, and less than 20% of those were observed once. Jointly, the top ten make up 2% to 2.5% of the sample.

V loses 2 bases of germline sequence and J loses 0 bases, and the interval between the two ends is 6 bases. The cysteine opens and the phenylalanine closes a CDR3 of 13 amino acids. Of all the DNA, just the CDR3 is kept, 39 bases in frame from base 1. Sequences SQVTM (CDR1) and ANQGSEA (CDR2) are obtained from the germline V gene. Ficoll-Paque density gradient centrifugation was used to isolate PBMCs. Input material: PBMCs or a T cell subset sorted from them (not recorded which). The rearrangement combines TRBV29-1 with TRBJ2-3, and the D gene may be TRBD2, 6 bases matching. This clonotype was obtained from an adult woman who had mild COVID-19 (a few samples of this study predate the infection). The sample titles of this study are shuffled in the database, so cell type and time point are left out; the donor was told from shared clones. The CDR3 here reads CSVERGSTDTQYF. The base sequence is TGCAGCGTTGAACGGGGGAGCACAGATACGCAGTATTTT.